The 2 T cell receptor beta chains given below trace back to one sample, sequenced in a study of metastatic and nonmetastatic thyroid tumors. Thyroid surgery was preceded by no treatment in any patient. From the PCR reads, TCRdb re-called clones with MiXCR. The repertoire holds about 15,000 clones, around 32% seen once, with roughly half in the top ten. Sample: tumor tissue. These receptors were collected from a male donor with papillary thyroid cancer or a benign thyroid nodule (not recorded which). Some clones in this sample may be carry-over from other donors' samples.

This clone rates as medium-sized (0.01 to 0.1%). The rearrangement uses TRBV28 and TRBJ2-2, with TRBD1 identical over 8 bases. Germline-derived CDR1 and CDR2 are MDHEN and SYDVKM. There are 18 residues in the CDR3. V lost 0 bases and J lost 2; bases outside the gene matches: 8. The CDR3 DNA is TGTGCCAGCAGTTTATGGGACAGGGTCTATACAAACACCGGGGAGCTGTTTTTT. It translates to CASSLWDRVYTNTGELFF.

V is TRBV3-1 and J is TRBJ2-1; D may match TRBD1 or TRBD2 (6 bases each). The CDR3 has 16 amino acids. Germline values: CDR1 LGHDT, CDR2 YNNKEL (reference sequence). Trimming cost V 1 base and J 5 bases, with 15 bases left between them. Here the CDR3 reads CASSQGLGGGNNEQFF. The CDR3, as DNA: TGTGCCAGCAGCCAAGGACTTGGAGGGGGGAACAATGAGCAGTTCTTC.